These 24 T cell receptor beta chains were all obtained from the same sample, sequenced in a study of shared T cell receptors in the human thymus. TCRdb's copy holds only in-frame clones and misses some; the assay was immunoSEQ multiplex PCR. This sample carries 540,000 or so clones, 78% of them seen once, and the ten largest clones take about 0.012%. These records were also assigned to another study, of human thymus T cells.

The sample was thymocytes. Receptors were obtained from a boy younger than two with a congenital heart defect.

The chain recombines TRBV14 with TRBJ1-2; no definite D call. The V gene's germline CDR1 is SGHDN and CDR2 FVKESK. The CDR3 length is 14 residues. Trimming removed 0 bases at V and 8 bases at J, with 13 bases between. CDR3 coding DNA: TGTGCCAGCAGCCAAGAAATGGGGAGTAGGGGCTACACCTTC. Protein sequence: CASSQEMGSRGYTF.

The chain combines TRBV2 with TRBJ2-5, with 8 bases lining up with TRBD1. The length of the CDR3 is 15 residues. The V gene end was trimmed by 4 bases and the J gene end by 5 bases; junction bases not matched to a gene: 9. Germline CDR1 reads SNHLY; CDR2 reads FYNNEI. CDR3: CASSGSGGPVETQYF. The DNA for the CDR3 is TGTGCCAGCAGTGGCTCAGGGGGCCCAGTTGAGACCCAGTACTTC.

The rearrangement uses TRBV28 and TRBJ1-1; TRBD1 might be the D (5 bases). CDR1 MDHEN and CDR2 SYDVKM come from the germline V gene. Between the trimmed V and J ends, which lost 5 bases and 7 bases, there was a span of 23 bases. This CDR3 spans 16 amino acids. Here the CDR3 DNA reads TGTGCCAGCAGTCAAGTGCCTAGTTTAAGGGGCATTGAAGCTTTCTTT. Amino acids: CASSQVPSLRGIEAFF. The full variable domain, its missing parts supplied by reference TRBV28 and TRBJ1-1, is DVKVTQSSRYLVKRTGEKVFLECVQDMDHENMFWYRQDPGLGLRLIYFSYDVKMKEKGDIPEGYSVSREKKERFSLILESASTNQTSMYLCASSQVPSLRGIEAFFGQGTRLTVV.

The J gene is TRBJ2-7, the V gene TRBV7-2; TRBD2 agrees at 12 bases. Germline CDR1 reads SGHTA; CDR2 reads FQGNSA. The CDR3 spans 18 residues. V lost 0 bases, J lost 4 bases, and 10 bases stayed unmatched. CDR3 amino acids: CASSLARSGLAGGYEQYF. DNA of the CDR3: TGTGCCAGCAGCTTAGCGAGGTCCGGGCTAGCGGGAGGGTACGAGCAGTACTTC.

Note on this clone: One junction end does not reproduce the germline sequence, and a read error may be involved. The V call is TRBV5-1, the J call TRBJ2-1; TRBD1 aligns across 8 bases. CDR3 length: 12 residues. Germline V gene sequence: CDR1 SGHRS, CDR2 YFSETQ. The CDR3 here is CASSLKDRASVF. Here the CDR3 DNA reads TGCGCCAGCAGCTTGAAGGACAGGGCATCGGTCTTC.

CDR3 region: CSARVLLKYF. CDR3 DNA: TGCAGTGCTAGAGTCCTTCTAAAGTATTTT. The V gene is TRBV20-1, the J gene TRBJ2-3; D not certain. The CDR3 has 10 residues. V lost 1 base to trimming and J lost 13 bases, with 9 bases between them. Germline lookup yields CDR1 DFQATT and CDR2 SNEGSKA (reference sequence).

The V gene is TRBV18, the J gene TRBJ1-5; the match to TRBD1 covers 9 bases. Germline loops: CDR1 KGHSH, CDR2 LQKENI. V dropped 6 bases and J dropped 8; count of bases not matched to a gene: 2. This CDR3 has 12 amino acids. The CDR3 reads CASSDRGEPQHF. The DNA of the CDR3 is TGTGCCAGCTCGGACAGGGGAGAGCCCCAGCATTTT.

V gene TRBV4-3 combines with J gene TRBJ2-5, with 7 bases matching TRBD2. The CDR3 consists of 18 residues. Germline values: CDR1 LGHNA, CDR2 YSLEER. The V and J ends lost 0 bases and 4 bases, in that order; junction bases with no gene match: 14. The DNA of the CDR3 is TGCGCCAGCAGCCAAGATATACGCCCGAGACTAGCTGGAGAGACCCAGTACTTC. Encoded protein: CASSQDIRPRLAGETQYF.

The chain is built from TRBV27 and TRBJ1-5, with D perhaps matching TRBD1 (5 bases). V lost 3 bases to trimming and J lost 1 base, with 13 bases between them. This CDR3 comprises 16 residues. Per germline, CDR1 MNHEY and CDR2 SMNVEV (reference sequence). CDR3 region: CASSFKGAPSNQPQHF. Here the CDR3 DNA reads TGTGCCAGCAGTTTTAAAGGGGCCCCGAGCAATCAGCCCCAGCATTTT.

This clone was counted once. The chain recombines TRBV27 with TRBJ2-7, with 7 nucleotides matching TRBD1. This CDR3 contains 16 residues. Unmatched junction bases numbered 15, after V lost 4 bases and J lost 6 bases. Germline CDR1 MNHEY, CDR2 SMNVEV (reference sequence). The CDR3 nucleotides read TGTGCCAGCAGTTCCACCCTAAATCGACAGGGCGGCGAGCAGTACTTC. Protein sequence: CASSSTLNRQGGEQYF.

This sequence joins TRBV6-5 and TRBJ2-1, with D possibly being TRBD2 (5 bases). The CDR3 sequence is 16 residues long. The germline V and J ends were trimmed by 0 bases and 8 bases, with 17 bases remaining between them. The germline CDR1 and CDR2 sequences are MNHEY and SVGAGI. This CDR3 is CASSYSLVTTPDEQFF. In DNA, the CDR3 is TGTGCCAGCAGTTACTCGCTGGTGACTACTCCCGATGAGCAGTTCTTC.

V gene TRBV28 combines with J gene TRBJ2-2; 10 nucleotides align to TRBD2. V was clipped by 3 bases and J by 3 bases; unmatched bases: 7. The CDR3 runs to 17 residues. Germline lookup yields CDR1 MDHEN and CDR2 SYDVKM. CDR3 coding DNA: TGTGCCAGCAGTTTCGGAGCGGGAGGGCCTCACACCGGGGAGCTGTTTTTT. The encoded protein is CASSFGAGGPHTGELFF. The full variable domain, with the rest looked up from reference TRBV28 and TRBJ2-2, is DVKVTQSSRYLVKRTGEKVFLECVQDMDHENMFWYRQDPGLGLRLIYFSYDVKMKEKGDIPEGYSVSREKKERFSLILESASTNQTSMYLCASSFGAGGPHTGELFFGEGSRLTVL.

Written as DNA, the CDR3 is TGTGCCAGCAGTTTAGGACAGCCTTACGAGCAGTACTTC. Amino acid sequence: CASSLGQPYEQYF. The chain is built from TRBV28 and TRBJ2-7, with D possibly matching TRBD1 (6 bases). Per the germline V gene, CDR1 is MDHEN and CDR2 is SYDVKM. V lost 2 bases to trimming and J lost 4 bases, with 9 bases between them. The length of the CDR3 is 13 residues. The complete variable domain, with remaining parts taken from reference TRBV28 and TRBJ2-7, reads DVKVTQSSRYLVKRTGEKVFLECVQDMDHENMFWYRQDPGLGLRLIYFSYDVKMKEKGDIPEGYSVSREKKERFSLILESASTNQTSMYLCASSLGQPYEQYFGPGTRLTVT.

This clone has a single count. The chain combines TRBV11-2 with TRBJ2-2; TRBD2 agrees at 7 bases. Germline CDR1 and CDR2: SGHAT and FQNNGV. Germline trimming cut 5 bases from V and 5 bases from J; bases unmatched to any gene: 11. The CDR3 length is 16 residues. Written as DNA, the CDR3 is TGTGCCAGCAGCCCCCGTGGGGGGGTTCGAACCGGGGAGCTGTTTTTT. It encodes CASSPRGGVRTGELFF.

CDR3 DNA sequence: TGTGCCAGCAGCTCACCCTCTCCGGGACTAGAATCCTACGAGCAGTACTTC. Translated, it gives CASSSPSPGLESYEQYF. The chain recombines TRBV11-2 with TRBJ2-7; the match to TRBD2 covers 8 bases. V lost 4 bases and J lost 1; bases outside the gene matches: 12. In germline, CDR1 is SGHAT, CDR2 FQNNGV. This CDR3 comprises 17 residues.

The CDR3 DNA is TGTGCCAGCAGTTTGCGGGACAGCCCTTTTGATGGCTACACCTTC. This gives the protein CASSLRDSPFDGYTF. The V and J genes are TRBV27 and TRBJ1-2; 7 nucleotides line up with TRBD1. Trimming removed 3 bases from V and 6 bases from J; junction bases left unmatched: 10. Germline loops: CDR1 MNHEY, CDR2 SMNVEV (reference sequence). The CDR3 is made up of 15 amino acids.

The V call is TRBV15, the J call TRBJ2-1; 11 positions match TRBD2. Germline-derived CDR1 and CDR2 are LNHNV and YYDKDF (reference sequence). There are 17 residues in the CDR3. V lost 1 base, J lost 9 bases, and 11 bases stayed unmatched. CDR3 loop: CATSRGLAGKSAGEQFF. The CDR3 DNA is TGTGCCACCAGCAGAGGACTAGCGGGAAAGTCGGCCGGTGAGCAGTTCTTC.

The DNA of the CDR3 is TGTGCCAGCAGTGGCGGGACAGAAAATGAAAAACTGTTTTTT. Translated, it gives CASSGGTENEKLFF. This sequence joins TRBV9 and TRBJ1-4; 7 positions agree with TRBD1. With 5 bases clipped from V and 5 bases from J, the junction kept 6 bases outside the gene matches. The CDR3 is made up of 14 amino acids. CDR1 and CDR2 (germline): SGDLS, YYNGEE.

This clone has only a few counts. The gene calls are TRBV27 and TRBJ2-7, with TRBD2 matching over 14 bases. The CDR3 length is 23 residues. Germline lookup yields CDR1 MNHEY and CDR2 SMNVEV (reference sequence). V was clipped by 3 bases and J by 0 bases; unmatched bases: 22. CDR3 in amino acids: CASSFKSPLRLAGGPRNSYEQYF. The CDR3 DNA is TGTGCCAGCAGTTTCAAATCCCCCCTCCGACTAGCGGGAGGGCCGCGCAACTCCTACGAGCAGTACTTC.

This rearrangement joins TRBV27 to TRBJ2-1, with D possibly being TRBD2 (6 bases). V was trimmed by 6 bases and J by 7 bases, leaving 19 bases between them. Germline V CDR1 and CDR2: MNHEY, SMNVEV (reference sequence). The CDR3 has 15 residues. The CDR3 spells CASRRRGLRLNEQFF. The DNA for the CDR3 is TGTGCCAGCAGACGGCGGGGACTGCGCCTAAATGAGCAGTTCTTC.

The V call is TRBV29-1, the J call TRBJ2-1, with TRBD2 matching over 15 bases. With V trimmed by 1 base and J by 6 bases, 1 base remained unmatched. The CDR3 runs to 15 residues. Looked up from germline, CDR1 is SQVTM and CDR2 is ANQGSEA. Here the CDR3 DNA reads TGCAGCGTTGAAGGGGGACTAGCGGGGGGCAATGAGCAGTTCTTC. Its protein is CSVEGGLAGGNEQFF.

This chain joins TRBV13 and TRBJ2-2; a weak D match, TRBD2 (6 bases). CDR3 length equals 15 residues. V was cut by 7 bases and J by 0 bases, with 12 bases left in between. Germline CDR1 and CDR2: PRHDT and FYEKMQ (reference sequence). CDR3 bases: TGTGCCAGCATCAAACTAGCAGCGAACACCGGGGAGCTGTTTTTT. It yields the protein CASIKLAANTGELFF.

V gene TRBV6-1 combines with J gene TRBJ1-5, with D uncertain. Germline-derived CDR1 and CDR2 are MNHNS and SASEGT. The CDR3 consists of 14 residues. Trimming removed 1 base from V and 3 bases from J, with 7 bases in between. This chain's CDR3 is CASSEVADNQPQHF. CDR3 DNA sequence: TGTGCCAGCAGTGAAGTGGCCGACAATCAGCCCCAGCATTTT.

In this sample, this clone turned up once. As DNA, the CDR3 is TGTGCCAGCAGCTTAGCGATAGAGGACAACAATGAGCAGTTCTTC. It specifies CASSLAIEDNNEQFF. The chain joins TRBV7-6 to TRBJ2-1, with TRBD1 as a possible D gene (5 bases). The CDR3 is 15 amino acids. The V gene lost 0 bases and the J gene lost 5 bases, with 11 bases spanning the gap. CDR1 and CDR2 from the germline V gene are SGHVS and FNYEAQ.